Following are 2 T cell receptor beta chains from one sample sequenced in a study of blood T cell repertoires in COVID-19 (dated by TCRdb to 2020 to 2021). Libraries were built with the immunoSEQ multiplex PCR assay. In TCRdb, the immuneACCESS table is reduced to in-frame sequences with V and J assigned. These tables do not hold every clone; where another copy was compared, an unresolved V gene accounts for under half, and the others remain unexplained. This sample comprises about 300,000 clones, 85% to 90% of them detected only once. Around 1.2% of the sample is in the top ten clones. The sequenced material came from peripheral blood. The receptors originated from a man aged 70 or older with acute or convalescent COVID-19.

The CDR3 DNA reads as TGTGCCAGCAGATTTATGTCCACCGGGGAGCTGTTTTTT. It specifies CASRFMSTGELFF. This sequence joins TRBV27 and TRBJ2-2; D not resolved. Trimming pared 6 bases from V and 4 bases from J, leaving 9 bases between. The CDR3 length is 13 residues. Germline values: CDR1 MNHEY, CDR2 SMNVEV (reference sequence).

This clone came up a few times. This chain links TRBV5-5 with TRBJ1-6; weak D call: TRBD1 (6 bases). This CDR3 is 12 amino acids long. Germline CDR1 SGHKS, CDR2 YYEKEE (reference sequence). Trimming pared 5 bases from V and 9 bases from J, leaving 9 bases between. DNA for the CDR3: TGTGCCAGCAGGCAACAGGGTTCACCCCTCCACTTT. This translates into CASRQQGSPLHF.